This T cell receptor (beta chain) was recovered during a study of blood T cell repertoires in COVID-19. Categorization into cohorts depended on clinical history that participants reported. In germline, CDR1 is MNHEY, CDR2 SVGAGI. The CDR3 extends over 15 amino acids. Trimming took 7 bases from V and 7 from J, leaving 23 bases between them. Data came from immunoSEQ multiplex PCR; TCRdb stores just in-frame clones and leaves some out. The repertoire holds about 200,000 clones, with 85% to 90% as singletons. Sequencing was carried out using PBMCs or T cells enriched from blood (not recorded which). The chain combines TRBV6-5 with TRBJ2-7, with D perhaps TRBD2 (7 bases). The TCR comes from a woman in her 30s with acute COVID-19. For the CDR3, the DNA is TGTGCCAGCATAGGGGGGGGAGGGGGTTCGTTTGAGCAGTACTTC. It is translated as CASIGGGGGSFEQYF.